The sequence of this TCR beta chain was determined in a study of blood T cell repertoires in COVID-19. The overall study: Acute and convalescent COVID-19 samples came from the United States, Italy and Spain. The analysed material was cDNA or gDNA that came from T cells, B-cell-depleted T cells, or PBMCs.

The CDR3 has 14 residues. Germline CDR1 and CDR2: MDHEN and SYDVKM. The ends were cut back, 2 bases at V and 4 bases at J, with 11 bases in the middle. Produced via immunoSEQ multiplex PCR; TCRdb's table is partial and in-frame only. The table includes 150,000 to 200,000 clones, approximately 89% detected once. This clonotype was obtained from a woman in her 30s with acute or convalescent COVID-19. The sequenced material came from peripheral blood. This chain joins TRBV28 and TRBJ1-1; the D gene is possibly TRBD1 (5 bases). The CDR3: CASSLQGGSTEAFF. CDR3 DNA sequence: TGTGCCAGCAGTTTACAGGGCGGAAGCACTGAAGCTTTCTTT.